This is a list of T cell receptor beta chains from one sample in a study of T-cell reconstitution after alpha-beta-depleted transplantation in children. TCRdb fed the PCR reads into MiXCR, producing one record per CDR3 protein. The sample consists of approximately 640,000 distinct CDR3 sequences, approximately 15% of them appearing once. The material sequenced was PBMCs from the stem cell graft donor, taken from the stem cell graft. All receptors come from a human donor who donated a stem cell graft to a child with acute myeloid leukemia. Each CDR3 is given with its conserved first and last residue. The D gene is left open where the match is weak. A row's size may be missing; if present it is once, few, many or a size class.

J	size	D	V	CDR3	DNA
TRBJ2-1	many	.	TRBV20-1	CSARDRDNEQFF	TGCAGTGCTAGAGATAGGGACAATGAGCAGTTCTTC
TRBJ2-2	many	.	TRBV29-1	CSVARGQFGAGELFF	.
TRBJ1-2	many	.	TRBV7-2	CASTPSRVGAYGYTF	TGTGCCAGCACCCCTTCTAGGGTTGGGGCCTATGGCTACACCTTC
TRBJ1-1	.	.	TRBV7-2	CASRYTEAFF	TGTGCCAGCAGATACACTGAAGCTTTCTTT
TRBJ2-1	many	TRBD2	TRBV29-1	CSVEDGTSGANEQFF	TGCAGCGTTGAAGACGGGACTAGCGGGGCCAATGAGCAGTTCTTC
TRBJ2-1	many	.	TRBV29-1	CSVEDPLSAYNEQFF	TGCAGCGTTGAAGATCCTCTGTCAGCCTACAATGAGCAGTTCTTC
TRBJ1-1	few	.	TRBV6-1	CASSPGSYNTEAFF	TGTGCCAGCAGTCCCGGGAGTTACAACACTGAAGCTTTCTTT
TRBJ2-5	many	.	TRBV5-6	CASSLAHQVTQYF	TGTGCCAGCAGCTTGGCGCACCAGGTGACCCAGTACTTC
TRBJ2-7	many	.	TRBV20-1	CSATPGGVSGDYEQYF	TGCAGTGCCACCCCGGGAGGCGTTTCAGGGGATTACGAGCAGTACTTC
TRBJ2-1	few	TRBD2	TRBV5-1	CASSSTSGGINEQFF	TGCGCCAGCAGCTCGACTAGCGGGGGGATCAATGAGCAGTTCTTC
TRBJ2-2	.	.	TRBV7-2	CASSLVPPGTPGELFF	TGTGCCAGCAGCTTAGTTCCTCCAGGAACACCCGGGGAGCTGTTTTTT
TRBJ2-3	few	.	TRBV5-1	CASSLAPRGLSTQYF	TGCGCCAGCAGCTTGGCTCCCAGGGGACTGAGTACGCAGTATTTT
TRBJ2-5	.	TRBD2	TRBV11-2	CASSLGNRLAGDQETQYF	TGTGCCAGCAGCTTAGGCAATAGACTAGCGGGAGATCAAGAGACCCAGTACTTC
TRBJ2-1	few	TRBD1	TRBV5-1	CASSPGQGIFNGEQFF	TGCGCCAGCAGCCCCGGACAGGGGATTTTTAACGGTGAGCAGTTCTTC
TRBJ2-7	many	.	TRBV20-1	CSASRQAPYEQYF	TGCAGTGCTTCCAGACAGGCCCCCTACGAGCAGTACTTC
TRBJ1-1	few	.	TRBV12-3/TRBV12-4	CASTPEGWLNTEAFF	TGTGCCAGCACCCCTGAGGGCTGGTTGAACACTGAAGCTTTCTTT
TRBJ2-1	.	.	TRBV7-9	CASSLLSGHLYNEQFF	TGTGCCAGCAGCTTATTGTCGGGACACCTATACAATGAGCAGTTCTTC
TRBJ2-1	.	TRBD2	TRBV5-1	CASSLANQRGYNEQFF	TGCGCCAGCAGCTTGGCCAATCAGCGGGGCTACAATGAGCAGTTCTTC
TRBJ2-1	.	.	TRBV19	CASSGTAGGDEQFF	TGTGCCAGCTCGGGGACCGCCGGAGGCGATGAGCAGTTCTTC
TRBJ2-1	.	.	TRBV12-3/TRBV12-4	CATGAGSRDNEQFF	TGTGCCACGGGCGCAGGGAGTAGAGACAATGAGCAGTTCTTC
TRBJ2-3	many	TRBD1	TRBV5-1	CASSLALTGGATDTQYF	TGCGCCAGCAGCTTGGCCCTAACAGGGGGCGCGACAGATACGCAGTATTTT
TRBJ1-2	.	.	TRBV4-3	CASSQDPLGGLWGYTF	TGCGCCAGCAGCCAAGATCCTTTGGGCGGTCTATGGGGCTACACCTTC
TRBJ2-1	.	TRBD2	TRBV7-9	CASVLAGTYNEQFF	TGTGCCAGCGTACTAGCGGGGACATACAATGAGCAGTTCTTC